A selection of T cell receptor beta chains follows, all from one sample in a study of T cell repertoires in cytomegalovirus infection. In TCRdb, the reads were re-called with MiXCR into one record per CDR3 protein. The sample gives approximately 550,000 distinct CDR3 sequences, more than 15% of which show up once; 20% to 30% is in the top ten. Sequenced input: CD8+ T cells from PBMCs. These receptors were obtained from a human donor in good health (CMV status not recorded). Some clones in this sample may be carry-over from other donors' samples. Each CDR3 is given without its conserved first and last residue.

TRBV6-1	ASQPGLAGAEQF
TRBV30	AWSSQGTGELF
TRBV12-3/TRBV12-4	ASSLARPYNEQF
TRBV7-9	ASSLGAPSTQY
TRBV27	ASRRPGNQGYT
TRBV3-1	ASSLTQLGSKYGYT
TRBV5-1	ASSLDGLNQPQH
TRBV27	ASSLRGTWGYGYT
TRBV10-3	AITRERGDNEQF
TRBV5-4	ASSPEGAQGDTQY
TRBV14	ASSQGAGLTEAF
TRBV5-1	ASSADRNYEQY
TRBV6-5	ASSSPRENTEAF
TRBV6-5	ASSYSSGTETYEQY
TRBV4-1	ASSQASGTGELF
TRBV27	ASSFGQSNTEAF
TRBV14	ASSKGQGWNSPLH
TRBV6-1	ASSGQGDAYEQY
TRBV19	ASSTLTGYSSYEQY
TRBV20-1	SAWDRVQTQPQH
TRBV12-3/TRBV12-4	ASSSPGDTEAF
TRBV3-1	ASSRSVSGVNEQF
TRBV7-7	ASSLGRGTDTQY
TRBV7-9	ASSNSGRGHEQY
TRBV7-6	ASSLRTGPLGEQF
TRBV10-3	AISVPYSYGYT
TRBV28	ASSLHSPQY
TRBV6-5	ASSYSPGNQPQH
TRBV7-9	ASSLGTSGSRSSYNEQF
TRBV15	ATSREKGKYNEQF
TRBV24-1	ATSDFSGRDQETQY
TRBV28	ASSTYYIGQEGSNQPQH